This is a list of T cell receptor beta chains from one sample in a study of OX40 agonist ivuxolimab in advanced cancers. Only in-frame clones appear in the TCRdb table, and some are missing; sequencing was by immunoSEQ multiplex PCR. The sample lists approximately 100,000 clones, 90% occurring once. The starting material was CD4+ or CD8+ T cells sorted from blood, obtained in a trial of the OX40 agonist ivuxolimab. These receptors all stem from an adult with an advanced solid tumor such as melanoma, head and neck, liver or kidney cancer. Each CDR3 is given with its conserved first and last residue. A D gene is named only where the DNA matches it firmly. Not every row has a clone size; where given, it reads once, few, many or a size class.

TRBD2,TRBV7-9,TRBJ2-3,-,TGTGCCAGCAGCCCGGGACTAGCAGTGAGCACAGATACGCAGTATTTT,CASSPGLAVSTDTQYF
TRBD1,TRBV28,TRBJ2-4,-,TGTGCCAGCAGTTTAGGGACAGGGGGGAAAAACATTCAGTACTTC,CASSLGTGGKNIQYF
-,TRBV30,TRBJ1-2,few,TGTGCCTGGAGTGTACTTGTCTATGGCTACACCTTC,CAWSVLVYGYTF
-,TRBV27,TRBJ1-5,-,TGTGCCAGCAGTCCCGGGGGGATCAATCAGCCCCAGCATTTT,CASSPGGINQPQHF
-,TRBV4-2,TRBJ2-1,-,TGTGCCAGCAGCCAAGATCGGATAGAGCAGTTCTTC,CASSQDRIEQFF
TRBD2,TRBV11-2,TRBJ2-1,-,TGTGCCAGCAGTCCGGGACTAGCGGGCCCACCCTACAATGAGCAGTTCTTC,CASSPGLAGPPYNEQFF
TRBD2,TRBV7-2,TRBJ2-7,-,TGTGCCAGCAGCTTAGCCAGCGGGAGTGGCGAGCAGTACTTC,CASSLASGSGEQYF
TRBD1,TRBV7-9,TRBJ2-5,-,TGTGCCAGCAGCCGCGGGACAGGCATTCAAGAGACCCAGTACTTC,CASSRGTGIQETQYF
-,TRBV2,TRBJ2-1,-,TGTGCCAGCAGCTGGGACACCTACAATGAGCAGTTCTTC,CASSWDTYNEQFF
TRBD1,TRBV28,TRBJ2-1,-,TGTGCCAGCAGTTTACCCGGACAGGGCTCCTACAATGAGCAGTTCTTC,CASSLPGQGSYNEQFF
-,TRBV30,TRBJ1-1,few,TGTGCCTGGAGTGACTCCCCGGGGGCTTTCTTT,CAWSDSPGAFF
-,TRBV29-1,TRBJ2-7,once,TGCAGCGTTACCGGGCCCTTATACGAGCAGTACTTC,CSVTGPLYEQYF
-,TRBV11-2,TRBJ1-2,-,TGTGCCAGCAGCTTGCCAAGGGGCTATGGCTACACCTTC,CASSLPRGYGYTF
-,TRBV28,TRBJ2-3,-,TGTGCCAGCAGTTCTGGGGGCGCAGATACGCAGTATTTT,CASSSGGADTQYF
TRBD2,TRBV7-2,TRBJ2-3,-,TGTGCCAGCAGCTCTGGACTAGCGGGAGGGACAGATACGCAGTATTTT,CASSSGLAGGTDTQYF
-,TRBV4-2,TRBJ1-5,few,TGTGCCAGCAGCCAAGATCCCCAGGGCGGGAATCAGCCCCAGCATTTT,CASSQDPQGGNQPQHF
-,TRBV28,TRBJ2-4,-,TGTGCCAGCAGTTTACGGTCGGGGGGCAGGTTGCTGTACATTCAGTACTTC,CASSLRSGGRLLYIQYF
TRBD2,TRBV2,TRBJ2-1,-,TGTGCCAGCAGTAGAGGGACTAGCGGGAGGAAGAATGAGCAGTTCTTC,CASSRGTSGRKNEQFF
-,TRBV6-1,TRBJ1-4,once,TGTGCCAGCAGTGAGTCCAGGGGAAATGAAAAACTGTTTTTT,CASSESRGNEKLFF
TRBD1,TRBV19,TRBJ1-5,-,TGTGCCAGTAGTATCCGGGACAGCCAGCCCCAGCATTTT,CASSIRDSQPQHF
TRBD2,TRBV28,TRBJ2-1,-,TGTGCCAGCAGTTTGGCTTTCGGGACTAGAGACCATGAGCAGTTCTTC,CASSLAFGTRDHEQFF
-,TRBV5-6,TRBJ1-5,-,TGTGCCAGCAGCTTGGGGGGTATTAGCAATCAGCCCCAGCATTTT,CASSLGGISNQPQHF